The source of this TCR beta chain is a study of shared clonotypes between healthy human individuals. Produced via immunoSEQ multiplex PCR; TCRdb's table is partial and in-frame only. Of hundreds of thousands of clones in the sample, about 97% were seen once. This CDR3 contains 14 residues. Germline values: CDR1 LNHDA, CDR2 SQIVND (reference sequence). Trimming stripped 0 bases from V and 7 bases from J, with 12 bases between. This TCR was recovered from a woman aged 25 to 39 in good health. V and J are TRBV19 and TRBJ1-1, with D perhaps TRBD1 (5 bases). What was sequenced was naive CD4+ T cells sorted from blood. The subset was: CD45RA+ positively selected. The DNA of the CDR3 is TGTGCCAGTAGTATAGAAGGGGCCCAAGGTGAAGCTTTCTTT. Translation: CASSIEGAQGEAFF. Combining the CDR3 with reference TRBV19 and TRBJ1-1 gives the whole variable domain DGGITQSPKYLFRKEGQNVTLSCEQNLNHDAMYWYRQDPGQGLRLIYYSQIVNDFQKGDIAEGYSVSREKKESFPLTVTSAQKNPTAFYLCASSIEGAQGEAFFGQGTRLTVV.